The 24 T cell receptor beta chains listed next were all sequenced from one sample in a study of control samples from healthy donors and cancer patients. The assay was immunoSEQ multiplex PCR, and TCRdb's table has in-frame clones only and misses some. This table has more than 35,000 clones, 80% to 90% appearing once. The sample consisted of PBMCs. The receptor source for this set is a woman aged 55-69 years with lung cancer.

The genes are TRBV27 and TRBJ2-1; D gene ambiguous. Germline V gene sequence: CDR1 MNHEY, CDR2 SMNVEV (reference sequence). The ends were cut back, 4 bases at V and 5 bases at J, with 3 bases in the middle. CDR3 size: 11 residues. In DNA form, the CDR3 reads TGTGCCAGCAGTTGGAACAATGAGCAGTTCTTC. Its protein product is CASSWNNEQFF.

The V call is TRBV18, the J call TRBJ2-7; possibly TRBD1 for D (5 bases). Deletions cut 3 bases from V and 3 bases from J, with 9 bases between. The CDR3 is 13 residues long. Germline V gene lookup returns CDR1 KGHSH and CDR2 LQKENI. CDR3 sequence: CASSPGRDYEQYF. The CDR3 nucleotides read TGTGCCAGCTCACCGGGCAGGGACTACGAGCAGTACTTC.

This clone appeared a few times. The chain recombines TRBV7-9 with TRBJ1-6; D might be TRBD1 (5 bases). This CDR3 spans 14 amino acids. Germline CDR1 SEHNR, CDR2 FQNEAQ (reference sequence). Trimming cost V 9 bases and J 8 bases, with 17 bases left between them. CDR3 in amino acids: CARGHPPPYSPLHF. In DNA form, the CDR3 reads TGTGCCAGGGGGCATCCGCCACCATATTCACCCCTCCACTTT.

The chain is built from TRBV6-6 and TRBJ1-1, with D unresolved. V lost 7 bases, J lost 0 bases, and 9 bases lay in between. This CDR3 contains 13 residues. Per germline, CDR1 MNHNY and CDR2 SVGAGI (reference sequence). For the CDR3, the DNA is TGTGCCAGCACCCCCACGATGAACACTGAAGCTTTCTTT. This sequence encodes CASTPTMNTEAFF.

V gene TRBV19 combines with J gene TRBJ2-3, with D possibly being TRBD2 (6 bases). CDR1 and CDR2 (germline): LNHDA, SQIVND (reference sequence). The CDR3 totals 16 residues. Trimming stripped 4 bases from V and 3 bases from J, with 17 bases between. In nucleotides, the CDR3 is TGTGCCAGTAGTACCACCGGTCCTGGAGGGACAGATACGCAGTATTTT. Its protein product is CASSTTGPGGTDTQYF.

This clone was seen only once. CDR3 in amino acids: CASSFTGRRGTEAFF. CDR3 in DNA: TGTGCCAGCAGCTTTACAGGGCGGCGGGGGACTGAAGCTTTCTTT. The V gene is TRBV11-2, the J gene TRBJ1-1; weak D call: TRBD1 (6 bases). The CDR3 covers 15 residues. The V end lost 3 bases, the J end lost 5 bases, and 16 bases lay between the germline ends. Germline assignment: CDR1 SGHAT and CDR2 FQNNGV.

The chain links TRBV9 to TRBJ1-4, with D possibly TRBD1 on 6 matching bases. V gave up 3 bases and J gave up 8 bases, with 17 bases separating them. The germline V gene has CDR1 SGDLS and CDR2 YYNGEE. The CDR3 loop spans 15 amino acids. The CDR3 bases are TGTGCCAGCAGCGGAACAGGGACCAGAGGAGAAAAACTGTTTTTT. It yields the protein CASSGTGTRGEKLFF.

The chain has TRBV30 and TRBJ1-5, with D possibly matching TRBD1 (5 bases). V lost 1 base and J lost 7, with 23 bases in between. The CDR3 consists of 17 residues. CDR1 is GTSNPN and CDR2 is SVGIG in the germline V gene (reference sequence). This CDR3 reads CAWSGVTGPSEGQPQHF. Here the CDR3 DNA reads TGTGCCTGGAGTGGAGTGACGGGACCTTCGGAAGGGCAGCCCCAGCATTTT. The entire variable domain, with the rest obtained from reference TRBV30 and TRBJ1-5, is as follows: SQTIHQWPATLVQPVGSPLSLECTVEGTSNPNLYWYRQAAGRGLQLLFYSVGIGQISSEVPQNLSASRPQDRQFILSSKKLLLSDSGFYLCAWSGVTGPSEGQPQHFGDGTRLSIL.

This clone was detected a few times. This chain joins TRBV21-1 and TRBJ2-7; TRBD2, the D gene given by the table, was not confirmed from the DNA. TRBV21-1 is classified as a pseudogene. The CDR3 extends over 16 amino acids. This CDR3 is CASSEHLSCGSYEQYF. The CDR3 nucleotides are TGTGCCAGCAGCGAACACCTCTCGTGCGGGTCCTACGAGCAGTACTTC.

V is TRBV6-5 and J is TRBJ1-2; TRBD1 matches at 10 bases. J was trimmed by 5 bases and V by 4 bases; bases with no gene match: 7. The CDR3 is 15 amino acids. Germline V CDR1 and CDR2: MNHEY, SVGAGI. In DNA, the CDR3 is TGTGCCAGCAGTTCCCTCGACAGGGGGCCATATGGCTACACCTTC. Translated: CASSSLDRGPYGYTF.

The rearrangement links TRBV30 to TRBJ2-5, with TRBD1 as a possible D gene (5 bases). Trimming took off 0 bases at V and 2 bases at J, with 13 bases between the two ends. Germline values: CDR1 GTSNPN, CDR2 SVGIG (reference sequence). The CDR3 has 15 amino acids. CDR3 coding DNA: TGTGCCTGGAGTGTACCAGACAGAAGGCAAGAGACCCAGTACTTC. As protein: CAWSVPDRRQETQYF.

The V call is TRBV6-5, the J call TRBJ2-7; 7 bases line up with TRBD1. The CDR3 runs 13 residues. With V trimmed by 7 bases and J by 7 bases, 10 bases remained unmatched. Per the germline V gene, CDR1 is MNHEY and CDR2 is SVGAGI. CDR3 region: CASTYRGLGEQYF. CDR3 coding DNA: TGTGCCAGCACATACAGGGGCCTGGGGGAGCAGTACTTC.

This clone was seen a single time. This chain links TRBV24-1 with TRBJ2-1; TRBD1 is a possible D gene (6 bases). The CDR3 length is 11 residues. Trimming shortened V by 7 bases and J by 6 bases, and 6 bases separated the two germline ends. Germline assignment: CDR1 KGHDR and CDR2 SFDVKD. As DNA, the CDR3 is TGTGCCACCAGCAGGGGCAATGAGCAGTTCTTC. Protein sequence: CATSRGNEQFF.

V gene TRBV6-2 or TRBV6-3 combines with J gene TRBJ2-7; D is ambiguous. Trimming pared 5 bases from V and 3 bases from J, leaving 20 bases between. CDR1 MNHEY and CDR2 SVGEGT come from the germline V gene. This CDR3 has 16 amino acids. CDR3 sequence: CASSPPFGRPDYEQYF. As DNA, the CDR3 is TGTGCCAGCAGTCCCCCCTTCGGCCGGCCCGACTACGAGCAGTACTTC.

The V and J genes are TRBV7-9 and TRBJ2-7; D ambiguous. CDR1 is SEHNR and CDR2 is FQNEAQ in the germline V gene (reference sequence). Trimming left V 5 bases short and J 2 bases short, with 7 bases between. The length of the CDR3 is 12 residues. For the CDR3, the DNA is TGTGCCAGCAGCCTCGACGCCTACGAGCAGTACTTC. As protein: CASSLDAYEQYF.

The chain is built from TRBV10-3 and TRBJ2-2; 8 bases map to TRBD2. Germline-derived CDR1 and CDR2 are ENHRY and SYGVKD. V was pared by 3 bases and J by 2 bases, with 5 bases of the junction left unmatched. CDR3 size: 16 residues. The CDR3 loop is CAISDLAGGNTGELFF. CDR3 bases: TGTGCCATCAGTGATCTCGCGGGAGGTAACACCGGGGAGCTGTTTTTT.

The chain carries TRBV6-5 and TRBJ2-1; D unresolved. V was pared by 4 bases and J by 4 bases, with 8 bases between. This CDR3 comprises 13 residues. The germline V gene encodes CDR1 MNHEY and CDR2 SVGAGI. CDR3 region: CASSFGRYNEQFF. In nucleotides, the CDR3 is TGTGCCAGCAGTTTCGGGCGGTACAATGAGCAGTTCTTC.

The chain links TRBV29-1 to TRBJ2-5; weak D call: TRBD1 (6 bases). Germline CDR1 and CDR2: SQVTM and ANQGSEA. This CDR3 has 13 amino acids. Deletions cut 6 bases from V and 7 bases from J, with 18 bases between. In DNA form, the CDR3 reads TGCAGCGTCCAACGGGACACCCCTGGGACCCAGTACTTC. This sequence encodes CSVQRDTPGTQYF.

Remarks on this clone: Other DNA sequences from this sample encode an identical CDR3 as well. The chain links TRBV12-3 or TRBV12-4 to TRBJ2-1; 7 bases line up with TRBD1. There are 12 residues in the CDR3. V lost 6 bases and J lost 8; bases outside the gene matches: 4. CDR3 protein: CASRPTGDEQFF. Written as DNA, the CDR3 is TGTGCCAGCAGACCCACAGGGGATGAGCAGTTCTTC.

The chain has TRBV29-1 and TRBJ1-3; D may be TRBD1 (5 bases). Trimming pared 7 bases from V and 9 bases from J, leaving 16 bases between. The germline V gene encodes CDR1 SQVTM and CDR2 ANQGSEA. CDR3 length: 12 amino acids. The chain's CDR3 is CSADLGGGTIYF. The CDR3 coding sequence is TGCAGCGCAGATCTCGGGGGGGGCACCATATATTTT.

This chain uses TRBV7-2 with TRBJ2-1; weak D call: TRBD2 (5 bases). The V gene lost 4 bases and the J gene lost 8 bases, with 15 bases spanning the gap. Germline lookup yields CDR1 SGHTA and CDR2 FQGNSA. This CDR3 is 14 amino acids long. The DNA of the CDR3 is TGTGCCAGCAGCTCAAGGAGGTCCGGAGATGAGCAGTTCTTC. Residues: CASSSRRSGDEQFF.

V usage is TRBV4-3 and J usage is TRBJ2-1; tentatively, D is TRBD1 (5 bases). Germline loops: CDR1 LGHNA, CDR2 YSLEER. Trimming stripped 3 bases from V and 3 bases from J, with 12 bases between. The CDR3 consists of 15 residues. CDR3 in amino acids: CASSHRQTFYNEQFF. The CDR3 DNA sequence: TGCGCCAGCAGCCACAGACAGACCTTCTACAATGAGCAGTTCTTC.

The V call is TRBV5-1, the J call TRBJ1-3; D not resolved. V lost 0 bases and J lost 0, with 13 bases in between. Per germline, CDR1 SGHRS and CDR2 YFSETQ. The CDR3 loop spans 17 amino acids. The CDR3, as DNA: TGCGCCAGCAGCTTGGTGGCCGCATTGAGCTCTGGAAACACCATATATTTT. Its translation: CASSLVAALSSGNTIYF.

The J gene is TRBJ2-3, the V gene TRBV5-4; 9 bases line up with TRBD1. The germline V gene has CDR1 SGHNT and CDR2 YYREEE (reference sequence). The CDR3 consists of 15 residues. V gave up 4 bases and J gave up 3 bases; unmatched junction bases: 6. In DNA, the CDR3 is TGTGCCAGCAGCCCCTGGACAGGGGATACAGATACGCAGTATTTT. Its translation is CASSPWTGDTDTQYF.